Each of the 26 T cell receptor beta chains below was sequenced from the same sample in a study of CD8+CD57+ T cells in acquired aplastic anemia. Genomic DNA, the template, was used for profiling of the TCR beta VDJ and CDR3. TCRdb used MiXCR to reprocess the reads, holding one entry per CDR3 protein. The sample gives approximately 170,000 distinct CDR3 sequences, around 47% of which show up once; 3.2% is in the top ten. For sequencing, patients were chosen who had shown expansion of CD8+CD57+ cells by flow cytometry. Specimen: sorted CD4+, CD8+, or CD8+CD57+ T cells (not recorded which) from PBMCs. The receptors originated from a human donor with aplastic anemia.

V gene TRBV7-9 combines with J gene TRBJ1-1, with TRBD1 matching over 7 bases. This CDR3 is 14 amino acids long. CDR1 SEHNR and CDR2 FQNEAQ come from the germline V gene (reference sequence). V was clipped by 2 bases and J by 5 bases; unmatched bases: 5. This CDR3 reads CASSLQGDWTEAFF. The CDR3 region has the DNA TGTGCCAGCAGCTTACAGGGGGATTGGACTGAAGCTTTCTTT. Complete variable domain (other parts from reference TRBV7-9 and TRBJ1-1): DTGVSQNPRHKITKRGQNVTFRCDPISEHNRLYWYRQTLGQGPEFLTYFQNEAQLEKSRLLSDRFSAERPKGSFSTLEIQRTEQGDSAMYLCASSLQGDWTEAFFGQGTRLTVV.

This clonotype was picked up many times. The V call is TRBV9, the J call TRBJ2-3, with TRBD1 matching over 10 bases. Looked up from germline, CDR1 is SGDLS and CDR2 is YYNGEE. The CDR3 consists of 18 residues. V shed 1 base, J shed 1 base, and the junction held 9 bases outside the gene matches. CDR3 DNA sequence: TGTGCCAGCAGCGTAAAGACAGGGGGCGAAGGTGGCACAGATACGCAGTATTTT. It translates to CASSVKTGGEGGTDTQYF.

This clonotype was detected many times. This clone may be a read error of a much larger clone one base away. The rearrangement links TRBV25-1 to TRBJ1-1; a weak D match, TRBD1 (5 bases). The CDR3 totals 14 residues. The V gene's germline CDR1 is MGHDK and CDR2 SYGVNS. The CDR3 loop reads CAGSGHAGSTEAFF. CDR3 nucleotide sequence: TGTGCCGGCAGTGGACATGCGGGGAGCACTGAAGCTTTCTTT. The entire variable domain, with the rest obtained from reference TRBV25-1 and TRBJ1-1, is as follows: EADIYQTPRYLVIGTGKKITLECSQTMGHDKMYWYQQDPGMELHLIHYSYGVNSTEKGDLSSESTVSRIRTEHFPLTLESARPSHTSQYLCAGSGHAGSTEAFFGQGTRLTVV.

Concerning this clonotype: Without the conserved terminal phenylalanine or tryptophan, this CDR3 likely stems from a read error. The CDR3 loop reads CASSPSRGSYNEQFL. For the CDR3, the DNA is TGTGCCAGCAGCCCTTCAAGAGGCTCCTACAATGAGCAGTTCCTC. The chain links TRBV12-3 or TRBV12-4 to TRBJ2-1; D remains ambiguous. The germline V and J ends were trimmed by 6 bases and 0 bases, with 12 bases remaining between them. CDR3 length: 15 residues.

This clonotype was seen only once. The V and J genes are TRBV7-8 and TRBJ1-5; D is perhaps TRBD1 (5 bases). This CDR3 region has 16 residues. V lost 3 bases, J lost 1 base, and 13 bases lay in between. Looked up from germline, CDR1 is SGHVS and CDR2 is FQNEAQ. The CDR3 spells CASSLGDGRSNQPQHF. The CDR3 bases are TGTGCCAGCAGCTTGGGGGACGGGAGAAGCAATCAGCCCCAGCATTTT.

V is TRBV15 and J is TRBJ2-3; 7 nucleotides agree with TRBD1. This CDR3 contains 14 residues. V shed 8 bases, J shed 0 bases, and the junction held 5 bases outside the gene matches. Germline V gene sequence: CDR1 LNHNV, CDR2 YYDKDF (reference sequence). The CDR3 reads CATGTVDSTDTQYF. In DNA, the CDR3 is TGTGCCACCGGGACAGTAGATAGCACAGATACGCAGTATTTT.

This clonotype was detected many times. The V and J genes are TRBV7-9 and TRBJ1-4; 7 nucleotides match TRBD1. The CDR3 sequence is 15 residues long. Germline V gene sequence: CDR1 SEHNR, CDR2 FQNEAQ (reference sequence). With V trimmed by 5 bases and J by 5 bases, 8 bases remained unmatched. CDR3 in DNA: TGTGCCAGCAGCCCACAGGACAGGCTAAATGAAAAACTGTTTTTT. It is translated as CASSPQDRLNEKLFF.

This clonotype was counted a single time. The rearrangement uses TRBV4-1 and TRBJ2-1, with TRBD2 matching over 9 bases. V lost 5 bases to trimming and J lost 7 bases; unmatched junction nucleotides: 12. This CDR3 is 16 amino acids long. In germline, CDR1 is MGHRA, CDR2 YSYEKL. CDR3 DNA: TGCGCCAGCAGCTTAGCTTTGGCGGGAGGGTATAATGAGCAGTTCTTC. Protein: CASSLALAGGYNEQFF.

This clonotype was picked up one time. CDR3 protein: CASSADRDNSPLHF. In DNA form, the CDR3 reads TGTGCCAGCAGTGCCGACAGGGATAATTCACCCCTCCACTTT. The rearrangement uses TRBV2 and TRBJ1-6, with 7 bases aligning to TRBD1. Germline V gives CDR1 SNHLY, CDR2 FYNNEI. J gave up 5 bases and V 4 bases, and 2 bases lay outside the gene matches. The CDR3 extends over 14 amino acids.

The table lists this clonotype with a count of one. Given the absence of the conserved phenylalanine or tryptophan at the CDR3 end, a read error is likely. The DNA is omitted, as the CDR3 cannot be located on it reliably, and the CDR3 follows TCRdb's listing. This sequence joins TRBV10-1 and TRBJ1-2. Germline V gives CDR1 WNHNN, CDR2 SYGVQD (reference sequence). The CDR3 comprises 16 residues, both ends counted. This chain's CDR3 is CASSELHVRPNYGYIL.

CDR3 DNA sequence: TGTGCCACCAGTGAACCACCGTACAATGAGCAGTTCTTC. Protein: CATSEPPYNEQFF. This rearrangement joins TRBV24-1 to TRBJ2-1; D gene unclear. This CDR3 is built from 13 residues. V was cut by 4 bases and J by 4 bases, with 7 bases left in between. CDR1 KGHDR and CDR2 SFDVKD come from the germline V gene.

There are many counts of this clonotype. The V and J genes are TRBV7-6 and TRBJ2-3, with no clear D. CDR3 length: 13 residues. Trimming pared 0 bases from V and 3 bases from J, leaving 4 bases between. Germline V gene sequence: CDR1 SGHVS, CDR2 FNYEAQ. The CDR3 reads CASSLATTDTQYF. DNA of the CDR3: TGTGCCAGCAGCTTAGCAACTACAGATACGCAGTATTTT.

This clonotype was picked up many times. This chain uses TRBV20-1 with TRBJ2-3, with 8 bases aligning to TRBD2. V was pared by 0 bases and J by 1 base, with 3 bases of the junction left unmatched. Germline loops: CDR1 DFQATT, CDR2 SNEGSKA (reference sequence). The CDR3 has 15 residues. The CDR3 spells CSARDRGGRTDTQYF. In DNA form, the CDR3 reads TGCAGTGCTAGAGATCGGGGGGGGCGCACAGATACGCAGTATTTT.

This clonotype was picked up many times. The germline gene is not matched at one end of the junction; a read error may be the cause. The rearrangement uses TRBV7-9 and TRBJ1-1; a possible D gene is TRBD1 (6 bases). The CDR3 length is 12 residues. CDR1 SEHNR and CDR2 FQNEAQ come from the germline V gene (reference sequence). CDR3 region: CASSTGNSEAFF. CDR3 coding DNA: TGTGCCAGCAGCACAGGGAACTCTGAAGCTTTCTTT.

The rearrangement joins TRBV19 to TRBJ1-2; D not certain. This CDR3 has 13 residues. The germline V and J ends were trimmed by 9 bases and 5 bases, with 16 bases remaining between them. The germline CDR1 and CDR2 sequences are LNHDA and SQIVND (reference sequence). CDR3 residues: CARARTVWYGYTF. CDR3 sequence (DNA): TGTGCCAGAGCTAGGACTGTTTGGTATGGCTACACCTTC.

The chain couples TRBV18 to TRBJ1-4; a possible D gene is TRBD1 (5 bases). The CDR3 spans 16 residues. The V end was cut by 3 bases, the J end by 5 bases, with 16 bases between. Per the germline V gene, CDR1 is KGHSH and CDR2 is LQKENI. CDR3 region: CASSPPGAGKNEKLFF. The CDR3 region has the DNA TGTGCCAGCTCACCGCCCGGGGCAGGGAAGAATGAAAAACTGTTTTTT.

This clonotype was found many times. The V gene is TRBV20-1, the J gene TRBJ2-5; D gene uncertain. V lost 0 bases to trimming and J lost 5 bases, with 13 bases between them. CDR3 length: 14 amino acids. In germline, CDR1 is DFQATT, CDR2 SNEGSKA (reference sequence). CDR3 sequence (DNA): TGCAGTGCTAGAGATCCCAAGCGACTCGAGACCCAGTACTTC. Amino acid sequence: CSARDPKRLETQYF.

The CDR3 is CATSNGGGFGFYEQYF. In DNA form, the CDR3 reads TGTGCCACCAGCAACGGCGGGGGGTTCGGTTTCTACGAGCAGTACTTC. The chain recombines TRBV15 with TRBJ2-7, with 8 bases lining up with TRBD2. From germline, CDR1 is LNHNV and CDR2 YYDKDF (reference sequence). V gave up 4 bases and J gave up 3 bases; unmatched junction bases: 11. The CDR3 extends over 16 amino acids.

V gene TRBV24-1 combines with J gene TRBJ1-5, with unresolved D. The CDR3 has 13 residues. Trimming removed 0 bases from V and 4 bases from J, with 3 bases in between. Germline V gives CDR1 KGHDR, CDR2 SFDVKD. DNA for the CDR3: TGTGCCACCAGTGATTTGGAGAATCAGCCCCAGCATTTT. Residues: CATSDLENQPQHF.

The chain has TRBV15 and TRBJ1-3; D gene uncertain. Germline values: CDR1 LNHNV, CDR2 YYDKDF (reference sequence). V was cut by 3 bases and J by 2 bases, with 8 bases left in between. This CDR3 comprises 14 residues. The CDR3, as DNA: TGTGCCACCAGCAGCCGGGAACCTGGAAACACCATATATTTT. Its translation: CATSSREPGNTIYF.

V and J are TRBV28 and TRBJ2-7, with 14 bases identical to TRBD2. CDR1 and CDR2 from the germline V gene are MDHEN and SYDVKM. The J segment lost 4 bases and the V segment lost 6 bases, leaving 5 bases of the junction unmatched. CDR3 length: 15 amino acids. The CDR3 loop is CASSYGTSGRYEQYF. The CDR3 nucleotides are TGTGCCAGCAGCTACGGGACTAGCGGGAGATACGAGCAGTACTTC. The full variable domain, with the rest looked up from reference TRBV28 and TRBJ2-7, is DVKVTQSSRYLVKRTGEKVFLECVQDMDHENMFWYRQDPGLGLRLIYFSYDVKMKEKGDIPEGYSVSREKKERFSLILESASTNQTSMYLCASSYGTSGRYEQYFGPGTRLTVT.

The chain carries TRBV15 and TRBJ2-3; possible D gene TRBD2, 5 bases. The germline gives CDR1 LNHNV, CDR2 YYDKDF (reference sequence). V was shortened by 5 bases and J by 4 bases, with 16 bases between the two germline ends. The CDR3 loop spans 15 amino acids. The CDR3 loop is CATSPTSGPSDTQYF. The CDR3 coding sequence is TGTGCCACCAGCCCCACTAGTGGTCCTTCAGATACGCAGTATTTT.

This clonotype was seen at least ten times. This sequence joins TRBV11-2 and TRBJ1-6; D remains ambiguous. V lost 1 base and J lost 5, with 12 bases in between. CDR1 is SGHAT, CDR2 FQNNGV, per germline. The CDR3 runs 16 residues. The DNA for the CDR3 is TGTGCCAGCAGCTTAGGTCTCCCGCCAAATAATTCACCCCTCCACTTT. As protein: CASSLGLPPNNSPLHF.

This clonotype was seen ten or more times. The V and J genes are TRBV5-1 and TRBJ2-2, with 9 bases lining up with TRBD1. The CDR3 length is 15 residues. V gave up 4 bases and J gave up 5 bases; unmatched junction bases: 6. CDR1 SGHRS and CDR2 YFSETQ come from the germline V gene. The chain's CDR3 is CASSLRTGVTGELFF. As DNA, the CDR3 is TGCGCCAGCAGCCTACGGACAGGGGTGACCGGGGAGCTGTTTTTT.

The chain couples TRBV10-3 to TRBJ1-4; D uncertain. V lost 10 bases and J 0 bases, leaving 9 bases between the germline ends. The CDR3 contains 13 residues. CDR1 is ENHRY, CDR2 SYGVKD, per germline. The CDR3 region has the DNA TGTGCCACCTCGGGTGCAACTAATGAAAAACTGTTTTTT. Its protein product is CATSGATNEKLFF.

J is TRBJ2-3 and V is TRBV24-1; 9 nucleotides match TRBD2. J gave up 2 bases and V 3 bases, and 2 bases lay outside the gene matches. Germline V CDR1 and CDR2: KGHDR, SFDVKD. This CDR3 is 15 amino acids long. CDR3 coding DNA: TGTGCCACCAGTGATCTAGCGGGACTCACAGATACGCAGTATTTT. This translates into CATSDLAGLTDTQYF.